This passage covers 10 T cell receptor beta chains from one sample sequenced in a study of blood T cell repertoires in COVID-19. The table came from immunoSEQ multiplex PCR; TCRdb's copy has only in-frame clones and leaves some out. In the table there are around 150,000 clones, almost 90% of which are singletons. Specimen: peripheral blood. These receptor sequences come from a man aged 45 to 65 with active or convalescent COVID-19.

The chain recombines TRBV18 with TRBJ2-7; TRBD2 is a possible D gene (6 bases). Germline lookup yields CDR1 KGHSH and CDR2 LQKENI. CDR3 size: 14 residues. Trimming left V 2 bases short and J 5 bases short, with 13 bases between. CDR3 sequence: CASSPGGGGHEQYF. The CDR3 DNA sequence: TGTGCCAGCTCACCAGGCGGAGGAGGGCACGAGCAGTACTTC.

This chain uses TRBV11-2 with TRBJ1-4; D might be TRBD1 (6 bases). V was pared by 1 base and J by 8 bases, with 17 bases between. The CDR3 extends over 16 amino acids. Per the germline V gene, CDR1 is SGHAT and CDR2 is FQNNGV. In nucleotides, the CDR3 is TGTGCCAGCAGCTTAGCACGAGGGGGGGTCGGGGAAAAACTGTTTTTT. Translated, it gives CASSLARGGVGEKLFF.

DNA for the CDR3: TGTGCCAGCAGCCAGGGACAGGCGTCTCCAGAGCAGTACTTC. Translated: CASSQGQASPEQYF. The chain carries TRBV7-9 and TRBJ2-7; 8 bases are shared with TRBD1. The CDR3 length is 14 residues. CDR1 SEHNR and CDR2 FQNEAQ come from the germline V gene (reference sequence). J gave up 7 bases and V 5 bases, and 10 bases lay outside the gene matches. Full variable domain (missing parts from reference TRBV7-9 and TRBJ2-7): DTGVSQNPRHKITKRGQNVTFRCDPISEHNRLYWYRQTLGQGPEFLTYFQNEAQLEKSRLLSDRFSAERPKGSFSTLEIQRTEQGDSAMYLCASSQGQASPEQYFGPGTRLTVT.

The CDR3 is CAWSPLGSGDTQYF. In DNA, the CDR3 is TGTGCCTGGAGTCCTCTCGGGAGTGGGGATACGCAGTATTTT. The chain recombines TRBV30 with TRBJ2-3, with D maybe TRBD2 (6 bases). The CDR3 is 14 amino acids. Germline-derived CDR1 and CDR2 are GTSNPN and SVGIG (reference sequence). Trimming removed 2 bases at V and 6 bases at J, with 15 bases between.

This chain uses TRBV5-1 with TRBJ2-7, with a possible D match to TRBD1 (6 bases). The CDR3 sequence is 14 residues long. The V end lost 1 base, the J end lost 2 bases, and 10 bases lay between the germline ends. Per the germline V gene, CDR1 is SGHRS and CDR2 is YFSETQ. CDR3 bases: TGCGCCAGCAGCTTGCGACAGGCCACCTACGAGCAGTACTTC. It yields the protein CASSLRQATYEQYF.

J is TRBJ1-3 and V is TRBV14; D uncertain. Germline-derived CDR1 and CDR2 are SGHDN and FVKESK. The CDR3 length is 13 residues. Trimming shortened V by 6 bases and J by 2 bases, and 8 bases separated the two germline ends. The CDR3 protein is CASSRQTGNTIYF. The CDR3, as DNA: TGTGCCAGCAGTCGACAAACTGGAAACACCATATATTTT.

The chain has TRBV18 and TRBJ2-7, with 8 bases aligning to TRBD2. The germline V gene encodes CDR1 KGHSH and CDR2 LQKENI. V dropped 3 bases and J dropped 3; count of bases not matched to a gene: 13. This CDR3 spans 17 amino acids. The CDR3 region is CASSPFQAGERYYEQYF. CDR3 nucleotide sequence: TGTGCCAGCTCACCGTTCCAAGCGGGAGAGAGGTACTACGAGCAGTACTTC.

The table lists this clone with a few counts. The chain couples TRBV3-1 (or the pseudogene TRBV3-2) to TRBJ1-4; D gene uncertain. Germline-derived CDR1 and CDR2 are LGHDT and YNNKEL (reference sequence). The CDR3 spans 16 residues. V shed 1 base and J shed 2 bases, with 11 bases lying between them. The CDR3, as DNA: TGTGCCAGCAGCCAAGCACCGGGAGGTACTAATGAAAAACTGTTTTTT. Translated: CASSQAPGGTNEKLFF.

The chain carries TRBV27 and TRBJ2-7; a possible D gene is TRBD1 (6 bases). This CDR3 contains 17 residues. The V and J ends lost 1 base and 5 bases respectively, with 21 bases between them. CDR1 and CDR2 from the germline V gene are MNHEY and SMNVEV (reference sequence). CDR3 residues: CASSLFSGAPGANEQYF. The CDR3 nucleotides read TGTGCCAGCAGTTTATTTTCAGGGGCTCCGGGTGCAAACGAGCAGTACTTC.

V gene TRBV3-1 (or the pseudogene TRBV3-2) combines with J gene TRBJ2-1; 7 positions agree with TRBD1. The CDR3 totals 16 residues. The germline V gene encodes CDR1 LGHDT and CDR2 YNNKEL (reference sequence). The J segment lost 2 bases and the V segment lost 4 bases, leaving 8 bases of the junction unmatched. CDR3 protein: CASSLQGKGAYNEQFF. The CDR3 coding sequence is TGTGCCAGCAGCCTACAGGGGAAAGGGGCCTACAATGAGCAGTTCTTC.